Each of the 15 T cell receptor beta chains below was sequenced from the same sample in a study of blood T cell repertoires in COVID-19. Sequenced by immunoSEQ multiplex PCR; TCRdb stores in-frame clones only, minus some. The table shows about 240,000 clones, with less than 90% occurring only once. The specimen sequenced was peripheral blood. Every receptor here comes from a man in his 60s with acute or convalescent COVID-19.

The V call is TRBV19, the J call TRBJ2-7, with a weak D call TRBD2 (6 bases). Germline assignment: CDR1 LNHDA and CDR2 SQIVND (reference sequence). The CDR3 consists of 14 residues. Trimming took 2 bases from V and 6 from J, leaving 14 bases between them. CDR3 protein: CASSINPGGGEQYF. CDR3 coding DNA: TGTGCCAGTAGTATAAACCCCGGGGGAGGCGAGCAGTACTTC. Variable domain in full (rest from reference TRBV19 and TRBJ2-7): DGGITQSPKYLFRKEGQNVTLSCEQNLNHDAMYWYRQDPGQGLRLIYYSQIVNDFQKGDIAEGYSVSREKKESFPLTVTSAQKNPTAFYLCASSINPGGGEQYFGPGTRLTVT.

The CDR3 region has the DNA TGTGCCTGGAGTGTAGGGGTGTCCGGAAACACCATATATTTT. Protein product: CAWSVGVSGNTIYF. The chain links TRBV30 to TRBJ1-3; D is possibly TRBD1 (5 bases). V lost 0 bases, J lost 4 bases, and 10 bases lay in between. CDR1 is GTSNPN, CDR2 SVGIG, per germline (reference sequence). The length of the CDR3 is 14 residues.

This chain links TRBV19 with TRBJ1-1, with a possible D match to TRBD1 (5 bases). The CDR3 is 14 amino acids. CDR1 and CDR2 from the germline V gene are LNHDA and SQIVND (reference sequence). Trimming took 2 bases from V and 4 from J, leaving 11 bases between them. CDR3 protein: CASSIRQGGTEAFF. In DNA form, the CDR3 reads TGTGCCAGTAGTATACGCCAGGGTGGCACTGAAGCTTTCTTT.

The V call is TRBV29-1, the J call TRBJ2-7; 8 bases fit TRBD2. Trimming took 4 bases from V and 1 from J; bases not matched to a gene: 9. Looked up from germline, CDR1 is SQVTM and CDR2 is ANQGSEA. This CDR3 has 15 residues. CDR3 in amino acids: CSVGGEIAGSYEQYF. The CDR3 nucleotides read TGCAGCGTTGGGGGTGAGATAGCGGGATCCTACGAGCAGTACTTC.

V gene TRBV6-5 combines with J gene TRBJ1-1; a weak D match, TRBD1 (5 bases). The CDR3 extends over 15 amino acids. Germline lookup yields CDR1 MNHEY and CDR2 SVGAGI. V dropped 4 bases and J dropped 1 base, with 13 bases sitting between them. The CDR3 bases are TGTGCCAGCAGTTGGGGGGACTTCCAGAACACTGAAGCTTTCTTT. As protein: CASSWGDFQNTEAFF.

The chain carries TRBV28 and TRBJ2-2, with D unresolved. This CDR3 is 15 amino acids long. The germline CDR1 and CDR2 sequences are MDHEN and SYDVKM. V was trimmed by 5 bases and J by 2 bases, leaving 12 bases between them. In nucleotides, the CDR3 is TGTGCCAGCAGTGTGGTGCGCCGCAACACCGGGGAGCTGTTTTTT. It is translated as CASSVVRRNTGELFF.

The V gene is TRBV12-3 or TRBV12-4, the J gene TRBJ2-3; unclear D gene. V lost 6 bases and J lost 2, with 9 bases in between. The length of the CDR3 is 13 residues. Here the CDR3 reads CASRVATTDTQYF. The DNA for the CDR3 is TGTGCCAGCAGAGTAGCTACCACAGATACGCAGTATTTT.

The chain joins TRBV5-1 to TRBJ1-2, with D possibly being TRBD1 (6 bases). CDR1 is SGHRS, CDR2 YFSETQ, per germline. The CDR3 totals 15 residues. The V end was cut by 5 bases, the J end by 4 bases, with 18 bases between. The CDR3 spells CASSSDSGLTYGYTF. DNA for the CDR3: TGCGCCAGCAGTTCGGACAGTGGATTAACCTATGGCTACACCTTC.

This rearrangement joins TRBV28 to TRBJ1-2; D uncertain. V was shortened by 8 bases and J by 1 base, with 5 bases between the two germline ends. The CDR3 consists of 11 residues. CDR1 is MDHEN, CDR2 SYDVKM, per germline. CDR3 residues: CASGGNYGYTF. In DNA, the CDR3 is TGTGCCAGCGGCGGTAACTATGGCTACACCTTC.

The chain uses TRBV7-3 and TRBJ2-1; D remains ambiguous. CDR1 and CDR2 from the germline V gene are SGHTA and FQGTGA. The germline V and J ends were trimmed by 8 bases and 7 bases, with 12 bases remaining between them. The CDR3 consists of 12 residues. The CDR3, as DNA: TGTGCCAGCGGAAATCGGGTTAATGAGCAGTTCTTC. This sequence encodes CASGNRVNEQFF.

In DNA, the CDR3 is TGTGCCACCAGCAGAGATCTGGGGGGGGAGTTTTATAGCAATCAGCCCCAGCATTTT. It translates to CATSRDLGGEFYSNQPQHF. The chain carries TRBV15 and TRBJ1-5; D is possibly TRBD1 (5 bases). This CDR3 has 19 amino acids. Trimming took 0 bases from V and 0 from J, leaving 18 bases between them. CDR1 LNHNV and CDR2 YYDKDF come from the germline V gene (reference sequence).

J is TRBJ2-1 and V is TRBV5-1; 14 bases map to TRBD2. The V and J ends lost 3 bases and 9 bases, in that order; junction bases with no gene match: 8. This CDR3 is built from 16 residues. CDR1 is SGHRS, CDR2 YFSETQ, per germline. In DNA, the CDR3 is TGCGCCAGCAGCTCCGGGGGACTAGCGGGAGCCCGTGAGCAGTTCTTC. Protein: CASSSGGLAGAREQFF.

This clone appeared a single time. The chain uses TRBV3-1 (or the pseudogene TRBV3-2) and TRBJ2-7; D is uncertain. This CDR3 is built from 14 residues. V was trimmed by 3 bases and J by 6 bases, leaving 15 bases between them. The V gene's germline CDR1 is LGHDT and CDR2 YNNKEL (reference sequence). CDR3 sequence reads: CASSHEDTFGEQYF. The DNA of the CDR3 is TGTGCCAGCAGCCACGAAGACACGTTCGGCGAGCAGTACTTC.

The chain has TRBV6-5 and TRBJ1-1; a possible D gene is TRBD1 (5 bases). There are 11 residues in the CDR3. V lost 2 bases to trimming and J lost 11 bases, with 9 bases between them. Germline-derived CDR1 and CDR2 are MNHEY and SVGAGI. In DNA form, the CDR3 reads TGTGCCAGCAGTTACCCCGGGGGGGCTTTCTTT. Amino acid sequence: CASSYPGGAFF.

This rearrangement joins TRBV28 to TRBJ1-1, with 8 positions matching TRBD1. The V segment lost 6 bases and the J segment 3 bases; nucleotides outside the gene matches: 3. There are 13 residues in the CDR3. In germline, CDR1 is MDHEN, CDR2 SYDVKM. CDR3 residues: CASRQTGDTEAFF. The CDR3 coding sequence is TGTGCCAGCAGACAGACAGGGGACACTGAAGCTTTCTTT.